Below, 27 T cell receptor beta chains from the same sample are listed, as sequenced in a study of blood T cell repertoires in COVID-19. Here immunoSEQ multiplex PCR was the method, and the copy in TCRdb shows in-frame clones only, minus some. Of around 190,000 clones in the sample, 81% are singletons; the top ten hold roughly 11%. Sequencing was done on a sample of peripheral blood. Every receptor here comes from a woman aged 40 to 55 with COVID-19, enrolled during active disease.

The chain links TRBV19 to TRBJ1-1; D is unresolved. The CDR3 loop spans 14 amino acids. Germline V gene data show CDR1 as LNHDA and CDR2 as SQIVND (reference sequence). Trimming left V 6 bases short and J 0 bases short, with 11 bases between. Here the CDR3 reads CASRNSLMNTEAFF. Here the CDR3 DNA reads TGTGCCAGTAGAAACAGCCTTATGAACACTGAAGCTTTCTTT.

This clone was counted at least ten times. V is TRBV7-9 and J is TRBJ1-5; D not resolved. Trimming cost V 1 base and J 2 bases, with 6 bases left between them. The CDR3 contains 14 residues. Germline-derived CDR1 and CDR2 are SEHNR and FQNEAQ (reference sequence). The DNA of the CDR3 is TGTGCCAGCAGCTTAGGGCAAGGCAATCAGCCCCAGCATTTT. Amino acid sequence: CASSLGQGNQPQHF.

The chain carries TRBV27 and TRBJ1-2; TRBD1 agrees at 11 bases. The germline V gene encodes CDR1 MNHEY and CDR2 SMNVEV (reference sequence). The CDR3 loop spans 14 amino acids. V lost 3 bases, J lost 4 bases, and 1 base stayed unmatched. CDR3 sequence (DNA): TGTGCCAGCAGTTTTGGGACAGGGGGCTATGGCTACACCTTC. It encodes CASSFGTGGYGYTF.

A single count supports this clone. The rearrangement uses TRBV10-2 and TRBJ2-2; no clear D gene. The V gene's germline CDR1 is WSHSY and CDR2 SAAADI. The V end was cut by 6 bases, the J end by 4 bases, with 12 bases between. The CDR3 covers 14 residues. The CDR3 DNA sequence: TGCGCCAGCAGAAAAACAAAAAGCACCGGGGAGCTGTTTTTT. Encoded protein: CASRKTKSTGELFF.

The chain joins TRBV10-1 to TRBJ2-3; 12 bases line up with TRBD2. Per germline, CDR1 WNHNN and CDR2 SYGVQD (reference sequence). Germline trimming cut 0 bases from V and 0 bases from J; bases unmatched to any gene: 1. The length of the CDR3 is 17 residues. The CDR3 spells CASSESGTSGSTDTQYF. For the CDR3, the DNA is TGCGCCAGCAGTGAGTCCGGGACTAGCGGGAGCACAGATACGCAGTATTTT.

This chain links TRBV9 with TRBJ2-6, with TRBD1 identical over 8 bases. The V segment lost 2 bases and the J segment 1 base; nucleotides outside the gene matches: 5. The length of the CDR3 is 17 residues. Germline V gives CDR1 SGDLS, CDR2 YYNGEE. The CDR3 loop reads CASSVDRGVSGANVLTF. In nucleotides, the CDR3 is TGTGCCAGCAGCGTTGACAGGGGAGTTTCTGGGGCCAACGTCCTGACTTTC.

The CDR3 here is CASSQDKGETQYF. The CDR3 bases are TGTGCCAGCAGCCAAGATAAGGGGGAGACCCAGTACTTC. J is TRBJ2-5 and V is TRBV4-2; D perhaps matches TRBD1 (5 bases). In germline, CDR1 is LGHNA, CDR2 YNFKEQ. There are 13 residues in the CDR3. The ends were cut back, 0 bases at V and 5 bases at J, with 7 bases in the middle.

The rearrangement joins TRBV7-9 to TRBJ1-5; TRBD1 agrees at 7 bases. V shed 5 bases, J shed 0 bases, and the junction held 10 bases outside the gene matches. CDR3 length: 17 residues. Germline CDR1 and CDR2: SEHNR and FQNEAQ (reference sequence). The CDR3 nucleotides read TGTGCCAGCAGCCGAGCTGGACAGGCTAATAGCAATCAGCCCCAGCATTTT. As protein: CASSRAGQANSNQPQHF.

The rearrangement joins TRBV28 to TRBJ2-3, with D possibly being TRBD2 (6 bases). The CDR3 extends over 15 amino acids. The V and J ends lost 0 bases and 4 bases respectively, with 11 bases between them. Germline V gives CDR1 MDHEN, CDR2 SYDVKM. The CDR3: CASSLWESGADTQYF. The CDR3 DNA follows: TGTGCCAGCAGTTTATGGGAGTCGGGGGCAGATACGCAGTATTTT.

This chain uses TRBV2 with TRBJ2-2; 13 positions agree with TRBD2. Germline CDR1 SNHLY, CDR2 FYNNEI. V trimming: 7 bases; J trimming: 3 bases; junction bases outside the gene matches: 11. The CDR3 covers 18 residues. The CDR3 DNA reads TGTGCCAGCAACCGCCGGACTAGCGGGAGTGGGGACACCGGGGAGCTGTTTTTT. It specifies CASNRRTSGSGDTGELFF.

The J gene is TRBJ2-3, the V gene TRBV5-4, with 7 bases aligning to TRBD2. J gave up 2 bases and V 0 bases, and 3 bases lay outside the gene matches. There are 15 residues in the CDR3. The germline gives CDR1 SGHNT, CDR2 YYREEE (reference sequence). The CDR3 protein is CASSLGSGLTDTQYF. In DNA form, the CDR3 reads TGTGCCAGCAGCTTGGGTAGCGGGCTCACAGATACGCAGTATTTT.

The chain uses TRBV6-5 and TRBJ1-1, with 8 bases identical to TRBD1. The CDR3 consists of 15 residues. Losses at the gene ends were 5 bases for V and 4 bases for J; bases not matched to a gene: 9. Germline-derived CDR1 and CDR2 are MNHEY and SVGAGI. CDR3: CASSPPTGAFTEAFF. CDR3 nucleotide sequence: TGTGCCAGCAGTCCGCCGACAGGGGCTTTCACTGAAGCTTTCTTT.

The chain couples TRBV6-2 or TRBV6-3 to TRBJ2-4; 8 bases agree with TRBD2. CDR3 length equals 12 residues. Germline V gene data show CDR1 as MNHEY and CDR2 as SVGEGT. Trimming took 10 bases from V and 8 from J; bases not matched to a gene: 7. Written as DNA, the CDR3 is TGTGCCACCAGCGGGAGAGGACACATTCAGTACTTC. As protein: CATSGRGHIQYF.

The chain uses TRBV5-4 and TRBJ2-1, with 9 bases fitting TRBD1. CDR1 is SGHNT and CDR2 is YYREEE in the germline V gene (reference sequence). The CDR3 loop spans 15 amino acids. J was trimmed by 6 bases and V by 2 bases; bases with no gene match: 6. The DNA for the CDR3 is TGTGCCAGCAGCTTTGGTGGGGACAGGGTCAATGAGCAGTTCTTC. Translating it yields CASSFGGDRVNEQFF.

The V and J genes are TRBV30 and TRBJ1-1, with 7 bases that match TRBD1. V dropped 7 bases and J dropped 3; count of bases not matched to a gene: 8. CDR3 length equals 13 residues. Germline loops: CDR1 GTSNPN, CDR2 SVGIG (reference sequence). The CDR3 DNA reads as TGTGCCTCAACCGGGACAGCAGACACTGAAGCTTTCTTT. Residues: CASTGTADTEAFF.

The chain recombines TRBV13 with TRBJ2-3; perhaps TRBD1 as D (6 bases). The CDR3 covers 14 residues. With 5 bases removed from V and 3 bases from J, the gap between germline ends came to 12 bases. Germline V gene lookup returns CDR1 PRHDT and CDR2 FYEKMQ (reference sequence). CDR3 nucleotides: TGTGCCAGCAGCCCACGGACAGAGACAGATACGCAGTATTTT. This gives the protein CASSPRTETDTQYF.

The V call is TRBV5-1, the J call TRBJ2-5; maybe TRBD2 (6 bases). Trimming pared 4 bases from V and 5 bases from J, leaving 12 bases between. The CDR3 length is 13 residues. Germline loops: CDR1 SGHRS, CDR2 YFSETQ. The CDR3 reads CASSKGTAETQYF. DNA for the CDR3: TGCGCCAGCAGCAAAGGGACTGCCGAGACCCAGTACTTC.

The chain combines TRBV3-1 (or the pseudogene TRBV3-2) with TRBJ2-1; D unresolved. V lost 4 bases, J lost 5 bases, and 21 bases lay in between. Germline V gene lookup returns CDR1 LGHDT and CDR2 YNNKEL (reference sequence). CDR3 size: 17 residues. For the CDR3, the DNA is TGTGCCAGCAGCCCGACTCGGCCCCGTCCTTCCGACAATGAGCAGTTCTTC. It specifies CASSPTRPRPSDNEQFF.

The J gene is TRBJ1-4, the V gene TRBV28; 7 bases are shared with TRBD1. The CDR3 is 15 amino acids. Trimming cost V 5 bases and J 3 bases; bases outside gene matches: 6. Germline V gene lookup returns CDR1 MDHEN and CDR2 SYDVKM. This chain's CDR3 is CASSLRQGPNEKLFF. DNA of the CDR3: TGTGCCAGCAGTCTTAGACAGGGACCTAATGAAAAACTGTTTTTT.

In DNA form, the CDR3 reads TGTGCCACCAGCCGGGACTTCGAGGTGGGAAACACCATATATTTT. It specifies CATSRDFEVGNTIYF. V gene TRBV15 combines with J gene TRBJ1-3; D might be TRBD1 (5 bases). The V end lost 5 bases, the J end lost 4 bases, and 15 bases lay between the germline ends. Per the germline V gene, CDR1 is LNHNV and CDR2 is YYDKDF (reference sequence). This CDR3 spans 15 amino acids.

The chain has TRBV6-5 and TRBJ2-7; 8 positions match TRBD1. V shed 9 bases, J shed 7 bases, and the junction held 8 bases outside the gene matches. CDR3 size: 12 residues. Germline V gene data show CDR1 as MNHEY and CDR2 as SVGAGI. The CDR3 DNA sequence: TGTGCCAGGCCCGGACAGGGCAATGAGCAGTACGTC. Translation gives CARPGQGNEQYV.

The gene calls are TRBV7-9 and TRBJ2-1; possibly TRBD1 for D (6 bases). Trimming removed 5 bases from V and 8 bases from J, with 19 bases in between. The CDR3 covers 15 residues. Germline V lookup: CDR1 SEHNR, CDR2 FQNEAQ (reference sequence). CDR3 loop: CASSPGQIESDEQFF. The CDR3, as DNA: TGTGCCAGCAGCCCAGGACAGATCGAAAGTGATGAGCAGTTCTTC.

The rearrangement joins TRBV5-4 to TRBJ1-1; 9 bases match TRBD1. CDR1 SGHNT and CDR2 YYREEE come from the germline V gene (reference sequence). Losses at the gene ends were 4 bases for V and 5 bases for J; bases not matched to a gene: 9. The CDR3 length is 15 residues. The CDR3 DNA reads TGTGCCAGCAGCGAGGAACAGGGGGCGCGGACTGAAGCTTTCTTT. Its translation: CASSEEQGARTEAFF.

The chain recombines TRBV4-1 with TRBJ2-7; 7 bases agree with TRBD1. Germline CDR1 reads MGHRA; CDR2 reads YSYEKL. This CDR3 spans 15 amino acids. Unmatched junction bases numbered 6, after V lost 0 bases and J lost 4 bases. The CDR3 loop reads CASSQDFGRGYEQYF. The CDR3, as DNA: TGCGCCAGCAGCCAAGATTTTGGCAGGGGGTACGAGCAGTACTTC.

The rearrangement uses TRBV18 and TRBJ2-1; the D is unclear. The germline gives CDR1 KGHSH, CDR2 LQKENI. This CDR3 comprises 14 residues. V lost 6 bases and J lost 7, with 16 bases in between. CDR3 in DNA: TGTGCCAGCTCCCCCCCGAACTCCCTAAATGAGCAGTTCTTC. Protein: CASSPPNSLNEQFF.

The genes are TRBV21-1 and TRBJ2-1; the D segment call TRBD1 is taken from the table without a DNA check. TRBV21-1 is tagged as a pseudogene. There are 14 residues in the CDR3. The CDR3 protein is CASTQWMAGNEQFF. CDR3 bases: TGTGCCAGCACCCAATGGATGGCAGGCAATGAGCAGTTCTTC.

This clone turned up a few times. The chain recombines TRBV5-4 with TRBJ2-2; D might be TRBD1 (5 bases). CDR1 SGHNT and CDR2 YYREEE come from the germline V gene (reference sequence). V was clipped by 4 bases and J by 6 bases, with 13 bases between them. This CDR3 comprises 14 residues. The DNA of the CDR3 is TGTGCCAGCAGCCCTCAGGGTGGAGCCGGGGAGCTGTTTTTT. It encodes CASSPQGGAGELFF.